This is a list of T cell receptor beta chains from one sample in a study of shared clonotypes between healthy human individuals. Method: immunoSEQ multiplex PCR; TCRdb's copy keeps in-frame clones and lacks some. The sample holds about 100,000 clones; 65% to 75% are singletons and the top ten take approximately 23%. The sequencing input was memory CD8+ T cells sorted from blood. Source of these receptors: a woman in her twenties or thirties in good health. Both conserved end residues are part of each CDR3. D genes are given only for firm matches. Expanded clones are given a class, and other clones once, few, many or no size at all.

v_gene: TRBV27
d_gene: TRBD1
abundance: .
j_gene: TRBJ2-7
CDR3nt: TGTGCCAGTGCCCGTACTGGGACAGGGATGTTGAAGTACCTCTACGAGCAGTACTTC
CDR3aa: CASARTGTGMLKYLYEQYF

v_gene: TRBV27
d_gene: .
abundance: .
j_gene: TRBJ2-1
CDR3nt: TGTGCCAGCAGTTTATTGGCTAGCGCTAACAATGAGCAGTTCTTC
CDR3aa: CASSLLASANNEQFF

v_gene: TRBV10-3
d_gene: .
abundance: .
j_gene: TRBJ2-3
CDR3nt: TGTGCCATCAGTGAGGGGACCCCTGTAGATACGCAGTATTTT
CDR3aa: CAISEGTPVDTQYF

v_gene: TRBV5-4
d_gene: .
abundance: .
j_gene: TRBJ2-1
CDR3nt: TGTGCCAGCAGCGACGAGCGGCATGAGCAGTTCTTC
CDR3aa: CASSDERHEQFF

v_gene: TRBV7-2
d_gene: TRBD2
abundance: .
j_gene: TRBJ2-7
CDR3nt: TGTGCCAGCAGCGGAAGCGGGATCAACTACGAGCAGTACTTC
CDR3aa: CASSGSGINYEQYF

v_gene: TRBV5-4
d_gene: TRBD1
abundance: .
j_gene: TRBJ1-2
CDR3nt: TGTGCCAGCAGCTCGGGTGTTTGGGACAGGGCTAACTATGGCTACACCTTC
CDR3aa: CASSSGVWDRANYGYTF

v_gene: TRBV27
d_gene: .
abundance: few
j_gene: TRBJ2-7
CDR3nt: TGTGCCAGCAGTTTATTTGCGGGGAGCCACGAGCAGTACTTC
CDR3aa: CASSLFAGSHEQYF

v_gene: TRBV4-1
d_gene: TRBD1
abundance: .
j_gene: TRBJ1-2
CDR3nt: TGCGCCAGCAGCCAACACAGGGGCACAAACTATGGCTACACCTTC
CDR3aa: CASSQHRGTNYGYTF

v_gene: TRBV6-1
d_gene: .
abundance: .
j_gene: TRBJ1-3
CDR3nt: TGTGCCAGCGAGGCAGCCGCTGGGAACACCATATATTTT
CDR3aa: CASEAAAGNTIYF

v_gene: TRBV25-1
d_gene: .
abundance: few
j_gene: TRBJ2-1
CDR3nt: TGTGCCAGCAGTACGCCCCCTAACGGGAGCTCCTACAATGAGCAGTTCTTC
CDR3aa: CASSTPPNGSSYNEQFF

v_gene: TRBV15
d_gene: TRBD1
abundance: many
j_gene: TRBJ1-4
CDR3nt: TGTGCCACCAGCAGGGGAGGACAGGGAAGGGAAAAACTGTTTTTT
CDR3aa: CATSRGGQGREKLFF

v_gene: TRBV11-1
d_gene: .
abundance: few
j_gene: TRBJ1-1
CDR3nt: TGTGCCAGCAGCTCCTACAGGTCCATGAACACTGAAGCTTTCTTT
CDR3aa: CASSSYRSMNTEAFF

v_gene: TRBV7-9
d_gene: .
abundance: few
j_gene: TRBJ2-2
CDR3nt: TGTGCCAGCACTCCACCCCAGAACACCGGGGAGCTGTTTTTT
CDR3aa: CASTPPQNTGELFF

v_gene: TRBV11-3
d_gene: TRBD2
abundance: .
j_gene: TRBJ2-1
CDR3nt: TGTGCCAGCAGCCCCCGAGTAGCGGGGGGGCCCTACAATGAGCAGTTCTTC
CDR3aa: CASSPRVAGGPYNEQFF

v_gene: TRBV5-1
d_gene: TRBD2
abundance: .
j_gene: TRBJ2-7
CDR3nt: TGCGCCAGCGCTCGGAGGGCACTAGCGGGACCCGGGTCCTACGAGCAGTACTTC
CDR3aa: CASARRALAGPGSYEQYF

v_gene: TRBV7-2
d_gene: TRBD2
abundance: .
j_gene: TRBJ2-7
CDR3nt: TGTGCCAGCAGCTTCAGGGTAGCGGGAGTCGGATACGAGCAGTACTTC
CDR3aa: CASSFRVAGVGYEQYF

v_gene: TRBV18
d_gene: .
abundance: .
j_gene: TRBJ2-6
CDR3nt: TGTGCCAGCTCACGGGGGGACGGCCGCTCTGGGGCCAACGTCCTGACTTTC
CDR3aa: CASSRGDGRSGANVLTF

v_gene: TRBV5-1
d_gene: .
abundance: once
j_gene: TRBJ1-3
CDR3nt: TGCGCCAGCAGCCCCCTTTCTCGGGCTTCCTCTGGAAACACCATATATTTT
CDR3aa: CASSPLSRASSGNTIYF

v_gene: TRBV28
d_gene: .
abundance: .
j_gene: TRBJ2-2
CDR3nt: TGTGCCAGCAGTTCAGTCGCGGACGAAGACACCGGGGAGCTGTTTTTT
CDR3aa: CASSSVADEDTGELFF

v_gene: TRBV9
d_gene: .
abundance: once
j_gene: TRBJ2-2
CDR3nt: TGTGCCAGCAGCAACAGAGGCTACACCGGGGAGCTGTTTTTT
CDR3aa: CASSNRGYTGELFF

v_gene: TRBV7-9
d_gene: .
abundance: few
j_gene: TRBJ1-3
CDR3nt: TGTGCCAGCAGGGCCGCTGGAAACACCATATATTTT
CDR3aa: CASRAAGNTIYF

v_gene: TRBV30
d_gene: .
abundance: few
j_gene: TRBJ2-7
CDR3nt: TGTGCCTGGACCAACTCCCGCCACGAGCAGTACTTC
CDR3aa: CAWTNSRHEQYF

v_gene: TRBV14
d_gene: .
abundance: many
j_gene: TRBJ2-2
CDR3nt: TGTGCCAGCAGCCAATCCAACGCGCCGAACACCGGGGAGCTGTTTTTT
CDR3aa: CASSQSNAPNTGELFF

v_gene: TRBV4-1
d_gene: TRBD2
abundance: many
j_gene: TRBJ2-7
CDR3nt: TGCGCCAGCAGCCAAGTACTAGCGGGAGGGAACTACGAGCAGTACTTC
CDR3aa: CASSQVLAGGNYEQYF

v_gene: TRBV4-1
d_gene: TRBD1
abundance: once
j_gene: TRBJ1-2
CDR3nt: TGCGCCAGCAGCCAACCGGGACAGGGGGACTATGGCTACACCTTC
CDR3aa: CASSQPGQGDYGYTF

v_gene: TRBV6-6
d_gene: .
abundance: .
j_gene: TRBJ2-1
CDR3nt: TGTGCCAGCAGTTACTTTAGCGGAAATTACAATGAGCAGTTCTTC
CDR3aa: CASSYFSGNYNEQFF

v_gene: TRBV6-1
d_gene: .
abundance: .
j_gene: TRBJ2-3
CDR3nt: TGTGCCAGCAGTGAATATGAAGAAAGCACAGATACGCAGTATTTT
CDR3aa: CASSEYEESTDTQYF

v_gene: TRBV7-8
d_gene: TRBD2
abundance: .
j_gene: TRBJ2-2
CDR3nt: TGTGCCAGCAGCCCACGCTACGGTGCTAGCGGGAGGCCCGGGGAGCTGTTTTTT
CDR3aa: CASSPRYGASGRPGELFF

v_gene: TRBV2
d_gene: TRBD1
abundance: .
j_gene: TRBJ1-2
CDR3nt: TGTGCTTCCGGGGCAGGGACAGAATATGGCTACACCTTC
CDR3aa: CASGAGTEYGYTF

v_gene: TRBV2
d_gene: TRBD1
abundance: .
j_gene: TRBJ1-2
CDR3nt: TGTGCCAGCAGTGGGACAGGGGGCTCTTTGAGTGGCTACACCTTC
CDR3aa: CASSGTGGSLSGYTF

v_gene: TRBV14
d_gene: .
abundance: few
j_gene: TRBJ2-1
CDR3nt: TGTGCCAGCAGCCAAGATGGAGGGATTGAGCAGTTCTTC
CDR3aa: CASSQDGGIEQFF

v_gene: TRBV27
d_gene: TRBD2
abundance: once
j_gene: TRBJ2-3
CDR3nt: TGTGCCAGCAGTACTGCTAGCGGGAGTCCAGATACGCAGTATTTT
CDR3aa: CASSTASGSPDTQYF

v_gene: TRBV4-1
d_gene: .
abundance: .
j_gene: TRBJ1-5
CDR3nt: TGCGCCAGCAGCCCAGCGTTTGGGGGCCTAAATCAGCCCCAGCATTTT
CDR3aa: CASSPAFGGLNQPQHF

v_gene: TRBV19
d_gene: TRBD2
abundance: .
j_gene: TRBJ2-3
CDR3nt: TGTGCCAGTAGTATTCCGGGAGGGGTAGATACGCAGTATTTT
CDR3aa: CASSIPGGVDTQYF

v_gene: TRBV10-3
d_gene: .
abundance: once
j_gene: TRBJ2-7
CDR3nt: TGTGCCATCAGTGAGACGATTATAAACGAGCAGTACTTC
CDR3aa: CAISETIINEQYF

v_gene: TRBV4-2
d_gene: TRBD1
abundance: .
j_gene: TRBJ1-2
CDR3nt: TGTGCCAGCAGCCAAGATATACCAGGGGGAATCTATGGCTACACCTTC
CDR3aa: CASSQDIPGGIYGYTF

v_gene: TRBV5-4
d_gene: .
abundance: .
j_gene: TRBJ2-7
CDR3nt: TGTGCCAGCAGCCCCGGATGGGGAAGGGACACGTACGAGCAGTACTTC
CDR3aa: CASSPGWGRDTYEQYF

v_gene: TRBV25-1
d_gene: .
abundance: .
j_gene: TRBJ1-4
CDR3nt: TGTGCCAGCAGTGAAGATGAGGCCGAAGGGGAAAAACTGTTTTTT
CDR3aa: CASSEDEAEGEKLFF

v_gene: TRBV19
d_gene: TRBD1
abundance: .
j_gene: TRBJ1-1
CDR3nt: TGTGCCAGTAGTACGCCTACCCGGGACAGTGGAAACACTGAAGCTTTCTTT
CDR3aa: CASSTPTRDSGNTEAFF

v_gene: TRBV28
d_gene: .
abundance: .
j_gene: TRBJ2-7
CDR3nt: TGTGCCAGCAGTTTGCCGGGATCTTGGAACGAGCAGTACTTC
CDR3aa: CASSLPGSWNEQYF

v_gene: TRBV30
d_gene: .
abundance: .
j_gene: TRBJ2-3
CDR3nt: TGTGCCTGGACAGGGTTGGCAGATACGCAGTATTTT
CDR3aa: CAWTGLADTQYF

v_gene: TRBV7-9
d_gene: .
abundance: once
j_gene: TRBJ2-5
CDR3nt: TGTGCCAGCAGCTTAATCCCATACGCCCAAGAGACCCAGTACTTC
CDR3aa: CASSLIPYAQETQYF

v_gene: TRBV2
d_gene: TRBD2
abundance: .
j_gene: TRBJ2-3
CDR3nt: TGTGCCAGCGTTGTGGGAGGGTCTCCAAGCACAGATACGCAGTATTTT
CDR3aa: CASVVGGSPSTDTQYF

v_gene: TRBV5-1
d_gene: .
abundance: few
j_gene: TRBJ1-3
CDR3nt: TGCGCCAGCAGCTTGGACAGGGCTGGAAACACCATATATTTT
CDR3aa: CASSLDRAGNTIYF